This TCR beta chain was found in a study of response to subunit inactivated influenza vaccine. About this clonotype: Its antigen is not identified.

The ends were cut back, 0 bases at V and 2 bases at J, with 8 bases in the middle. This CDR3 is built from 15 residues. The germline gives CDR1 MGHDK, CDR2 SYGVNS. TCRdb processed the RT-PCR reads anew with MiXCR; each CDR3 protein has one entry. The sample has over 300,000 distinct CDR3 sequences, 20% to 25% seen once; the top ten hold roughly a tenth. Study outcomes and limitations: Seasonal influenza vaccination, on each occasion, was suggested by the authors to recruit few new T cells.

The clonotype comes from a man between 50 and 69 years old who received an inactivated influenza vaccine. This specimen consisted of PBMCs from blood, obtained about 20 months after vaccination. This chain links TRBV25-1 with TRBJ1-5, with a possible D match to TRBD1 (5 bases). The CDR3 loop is CASSEYIGGNQPQHF. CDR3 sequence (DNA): TGTGCCAGCAGTGAATATATAGGGGGCAATCAGCCCCAGCATTTT. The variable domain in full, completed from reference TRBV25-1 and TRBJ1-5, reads EADIYQTPRYLVIGTGKKITLECSQTMGHDKMYWYQQDPGMELHLIHYSYGVNSTEKGDLSSESTVSRIRTEHFPLTLESARPSHTSQYLCASSEYIGGNQPQHFGDGTRLSIL.